The text below deals with one T cell receptor beta chain. No antigen is known for it. The data originate from a study of blood T cells in healthy people across ages. Study findings and constraints: Among long-lived donors, naive CD4+ cells were more numerous and diversity higher than in aged donors.

The V gene lost 0 bases and the J gene lost 4 bases, with 9 bases spanning the gap. CDR3 length: 15 amino acids. Germline loops: CDR1 MNHEY, CDR2 SVGAGI. No fewer than 6 million PBMCs went into each sample. Total RNA amounts of at least 5 micrograms were extracted per sample. Alongside a J-beta primer mix, a sample-barcoded 5' primer served in a second PCR lasting about 7 to 12 cycles. Every molecule of cDNA carried a tag from a template-switch adaptor with 12 random nucleotides. TCRdb re-called the 5' RACE reads through MiXCR, storing one row per CDR3 protein. In the table there are under 2 million distinct CDR3 sequences, roughly 30% of which are singletons.

The chain employs TRBV6-5 and TRBJ2-2, with D maybe TRBD2 (6 bases). The TCR was taken from a young woman in good health. Sequenced sample: blood. The DNA for the CDR3 is TGTGCCAGCAGTTACTCCGTGGGGGGCACCGGGGAGCTGTTTTTT. Its translation is CASSYSVGGTGELFF.